This T cell receptor beta chain comes out of a study of Graves' ophthalmopathy and Graves' hyperthyroidism. Study-level findings and limits: Ophthalmopathy was separated from stable hyperthyroidism by a 13-signature model with roughly 90% sensitivity and around 84% specificity.

This CDR3 has 12 residues. CDR1 SGHTA and CDR2 FQGNSA come from the germline V gene. Trimming pared 11 bases from V and 5 bases from J, leaving 16 bases between. In regard to this clonotype: Antigen unknown.

The sequenced template was RNA, covering the TCR beta CDR3 region. An opening RT-PCR round employed HTBI primers and preceded a second-round multiplex PCR. TCRdb re-analysed the multiplex PCR reads in MiXCR, keeping a single row per CDR3 protein. The sample consists of hundreds of thousands of distinct CDR3 sequences, just over 40% of them appearing once. It was from roughly 10 ml of fresh peripheral blood that the PBMCs came. This chain links TRBV7-2 with TRBJ2-7, with D unclear. Material: peripheral blood. The TCR was taken from an adult man with Graves' ophthalmopathy. The CDR3 nucleotides read TGTGCCTGGAGTGTAAAGGTCGACGAGCAGTACTTC. Protein: CAWSVKVDEQYF.